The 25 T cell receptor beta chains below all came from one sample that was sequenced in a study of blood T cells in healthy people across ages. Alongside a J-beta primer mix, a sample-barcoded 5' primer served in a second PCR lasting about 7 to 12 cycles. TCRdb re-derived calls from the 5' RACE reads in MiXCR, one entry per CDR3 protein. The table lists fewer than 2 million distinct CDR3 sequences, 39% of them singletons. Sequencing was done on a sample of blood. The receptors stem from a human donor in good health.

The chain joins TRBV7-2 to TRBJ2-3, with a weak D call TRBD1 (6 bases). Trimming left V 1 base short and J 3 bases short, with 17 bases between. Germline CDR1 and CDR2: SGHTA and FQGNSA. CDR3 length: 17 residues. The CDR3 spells CASSLVGPGQGTDTQYF. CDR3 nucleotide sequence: TGTGCCAGCAGCTTAGTCGGCCCAGGGCAGGGGACAGATACGCAGTATTTT.

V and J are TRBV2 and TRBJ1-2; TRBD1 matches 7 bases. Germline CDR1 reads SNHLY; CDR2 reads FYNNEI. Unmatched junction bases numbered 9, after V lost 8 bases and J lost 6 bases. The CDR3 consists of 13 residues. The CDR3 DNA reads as TGTGCCAGCTACCGGGCAGGGGGACATGGCTACACCTTC. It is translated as CASYRAGGHGYTF.

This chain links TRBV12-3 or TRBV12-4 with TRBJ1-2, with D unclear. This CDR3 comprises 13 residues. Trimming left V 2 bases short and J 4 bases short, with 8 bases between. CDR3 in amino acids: CASSLTQPYGYTF. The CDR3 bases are TGTGCCAGCAGTTTAACACAGCCCTATGGCTACACCTTC.

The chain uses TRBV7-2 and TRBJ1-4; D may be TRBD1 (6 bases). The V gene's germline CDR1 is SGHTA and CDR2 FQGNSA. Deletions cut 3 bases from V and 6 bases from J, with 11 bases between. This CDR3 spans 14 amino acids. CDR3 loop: CASSFTGRDEKLFF. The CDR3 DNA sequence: TGTGCCAGCAGCTTTACAGGGCGGGATGAAAAACTGTTTTTT.

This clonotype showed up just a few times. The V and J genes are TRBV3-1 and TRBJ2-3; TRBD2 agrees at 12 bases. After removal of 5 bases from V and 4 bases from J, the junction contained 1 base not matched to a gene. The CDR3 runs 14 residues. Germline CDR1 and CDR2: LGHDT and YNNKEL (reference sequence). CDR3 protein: CASSWTSGADTQYF. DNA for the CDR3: TGTGCCAGCAGCTGGACTAGCGGGGCAGATACGCAGTATTTT.

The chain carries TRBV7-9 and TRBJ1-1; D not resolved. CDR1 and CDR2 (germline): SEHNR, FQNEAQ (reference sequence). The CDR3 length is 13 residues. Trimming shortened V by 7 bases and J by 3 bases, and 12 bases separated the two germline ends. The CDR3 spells CASTLGPDTEAFF. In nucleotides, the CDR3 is TGTGCCAGCACTCTGGGCCCGGACACTGAAGCTTTCTTT.

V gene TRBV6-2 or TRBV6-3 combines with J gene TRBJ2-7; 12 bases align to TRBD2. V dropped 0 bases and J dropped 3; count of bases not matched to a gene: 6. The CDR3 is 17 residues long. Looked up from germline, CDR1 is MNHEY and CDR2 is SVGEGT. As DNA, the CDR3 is TGTGCCAGCAGTTACTCCGGACGGACTAGCGGGGACTACGAGCAGTACTTC. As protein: CASSYSGRTSGDYEQYF.

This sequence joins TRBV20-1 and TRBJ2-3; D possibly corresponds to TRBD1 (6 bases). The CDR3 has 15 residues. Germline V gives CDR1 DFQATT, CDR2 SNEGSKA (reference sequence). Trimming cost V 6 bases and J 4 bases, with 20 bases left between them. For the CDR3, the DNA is TGCAGTGCCAACAACCGGGACAAGCTACCAGATACGCAGTATTTT. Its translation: CSANNRDKLPDTQYF.

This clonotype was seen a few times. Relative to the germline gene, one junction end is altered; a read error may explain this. CDR3 sequence (DNA): TGTGCCACCAGCAGAGGCACAGGGGGCTCCTACAATGAGCGGTTCTTC. It codes for CATSRGTGGSYNERFF. V usage is TRBV15 and J usage is TRBJ2-1; 9 nucleotides align to TRBD1. The length of the CDR3 is 16 residues. Germline V lookup: CDR1 LNHNV, CDR2 YYDKDF (reference sequence).

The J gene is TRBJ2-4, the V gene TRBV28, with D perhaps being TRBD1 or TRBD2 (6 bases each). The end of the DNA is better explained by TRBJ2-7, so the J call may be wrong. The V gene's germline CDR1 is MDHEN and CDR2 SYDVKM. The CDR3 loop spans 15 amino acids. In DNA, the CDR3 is TGTGCCAGCAGTTCAACCGGGAAGGGGGAGGACGAGCAGTACTTC. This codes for CASSSTGKGEDEQYF.

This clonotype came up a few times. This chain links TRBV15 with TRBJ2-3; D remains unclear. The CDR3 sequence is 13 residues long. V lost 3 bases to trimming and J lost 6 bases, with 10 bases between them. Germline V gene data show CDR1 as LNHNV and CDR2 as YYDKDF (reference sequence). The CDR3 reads CATSSNNRDTQYF. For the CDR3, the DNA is TGTGCCACCAGCAGTAACAACCGGGATACGCAGTATTTT.

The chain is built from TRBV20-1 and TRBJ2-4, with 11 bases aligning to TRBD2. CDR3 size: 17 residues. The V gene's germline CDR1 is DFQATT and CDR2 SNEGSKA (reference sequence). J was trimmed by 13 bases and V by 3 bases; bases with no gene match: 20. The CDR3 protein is CSARWLAGGGSYNEQYF. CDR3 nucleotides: TGCAGTGCTAGGTGGCTAGCGGGGGGAGGCTCCTACAATGAGCAGTACTTC.

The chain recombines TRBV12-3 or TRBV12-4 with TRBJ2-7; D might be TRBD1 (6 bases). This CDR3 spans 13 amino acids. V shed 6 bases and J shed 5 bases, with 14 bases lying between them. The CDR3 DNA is TGTGCCAGCAGCCTGATACAGGGTAACGAGCAGTACTTC. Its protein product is CASSLIQGNEQYF.

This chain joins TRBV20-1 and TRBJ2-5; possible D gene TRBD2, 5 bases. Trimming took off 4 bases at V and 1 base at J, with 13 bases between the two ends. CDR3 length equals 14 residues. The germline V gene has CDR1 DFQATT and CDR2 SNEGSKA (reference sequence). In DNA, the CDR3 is TGCAGTGCTACTTCAGAGGGATCCCAAGAGACCCAGTACTTC. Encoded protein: CSATSEGSQETQYF.

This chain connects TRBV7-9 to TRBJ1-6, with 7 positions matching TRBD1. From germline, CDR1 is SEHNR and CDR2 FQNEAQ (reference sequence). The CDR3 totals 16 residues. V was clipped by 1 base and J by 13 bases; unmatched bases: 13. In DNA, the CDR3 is TGTGCCAGCAGCTTAGGCCCCTCTGAACAGGGGTGGCCCCTCCACTTT. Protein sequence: CASSLGPSEQGWPLHF.

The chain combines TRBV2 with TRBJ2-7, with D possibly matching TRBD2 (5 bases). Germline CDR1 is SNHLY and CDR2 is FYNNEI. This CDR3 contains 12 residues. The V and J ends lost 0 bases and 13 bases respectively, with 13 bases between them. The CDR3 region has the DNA TGTGCCAGCAGTGAAGCGGGAGAGACCCACTACTTC. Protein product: CASSEAGETHYF.

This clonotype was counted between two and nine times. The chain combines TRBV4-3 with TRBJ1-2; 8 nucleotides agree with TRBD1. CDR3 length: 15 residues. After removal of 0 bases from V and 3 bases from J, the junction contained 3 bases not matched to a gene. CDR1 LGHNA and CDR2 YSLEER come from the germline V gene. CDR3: CASSQDGTGDYGYTF. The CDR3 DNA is TGCGCCAGCAGCCAAGATGGGACAGGAGACTATGGCTACACCTTC.

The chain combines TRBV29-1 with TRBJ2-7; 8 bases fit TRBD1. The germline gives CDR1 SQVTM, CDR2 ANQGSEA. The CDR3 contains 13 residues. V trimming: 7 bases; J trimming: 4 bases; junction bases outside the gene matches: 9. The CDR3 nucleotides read TGCAGCGCTGCAGGACAGGGTGGGTACGAGCAGTACTTC. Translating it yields CSAAGQGGYEQYF.

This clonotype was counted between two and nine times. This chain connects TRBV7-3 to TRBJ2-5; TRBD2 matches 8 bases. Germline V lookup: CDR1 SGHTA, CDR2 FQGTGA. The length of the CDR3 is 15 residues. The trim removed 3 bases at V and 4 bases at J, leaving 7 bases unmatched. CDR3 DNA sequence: TGTGCCAGCAGCTTCACCGGGACTAGAGGAGAGACCCAGTACTTC. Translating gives CASSFTGTRGETQYF.

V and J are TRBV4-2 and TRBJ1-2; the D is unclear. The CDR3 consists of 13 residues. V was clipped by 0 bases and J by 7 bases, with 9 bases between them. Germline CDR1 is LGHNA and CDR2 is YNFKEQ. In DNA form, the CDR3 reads TGTGCCAGCAGCCAAGACAAGTTCGGTGGCTACACCTTC. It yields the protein CASSQDKFGGYTF.

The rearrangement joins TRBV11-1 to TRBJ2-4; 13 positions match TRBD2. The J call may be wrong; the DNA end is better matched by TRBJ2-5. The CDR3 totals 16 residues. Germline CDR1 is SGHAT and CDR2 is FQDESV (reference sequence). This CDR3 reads CASSFPGLAGSETQYF. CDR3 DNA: TGTGCCAGCAGCTTTCCGGGACTAGCGGGGTCGGAGACCCAGTACTTC.

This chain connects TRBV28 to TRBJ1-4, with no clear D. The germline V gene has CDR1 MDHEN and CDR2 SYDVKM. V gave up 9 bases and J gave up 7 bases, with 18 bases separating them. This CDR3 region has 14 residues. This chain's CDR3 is CASTKGSWGEKLFF. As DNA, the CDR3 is TGTGCCAGTACCAAAGGAAGTTGGGGTGAAAAACTGTTTTTT.

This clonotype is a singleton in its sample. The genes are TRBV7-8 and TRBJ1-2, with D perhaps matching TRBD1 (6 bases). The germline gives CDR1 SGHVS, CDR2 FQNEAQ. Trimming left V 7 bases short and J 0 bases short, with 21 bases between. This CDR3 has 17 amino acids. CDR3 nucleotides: TGTGCCAGCAACAATGGGGGGGCGACAGCGGCTAACTATGGCTACACCTTC. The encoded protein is CASNNGGATAANYGYTF. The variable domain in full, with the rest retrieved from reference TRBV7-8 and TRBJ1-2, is GAGVSQSPRYKVAKRGQDVALRCDPISGHVSLFWYQQALGQGPEFLTYFQNEAQLDKSGLPSDRFFAERPEGSVSTLKIQRTQQEDSAVYLCASNNGGATAANYGYTFGSGTRLTVV.

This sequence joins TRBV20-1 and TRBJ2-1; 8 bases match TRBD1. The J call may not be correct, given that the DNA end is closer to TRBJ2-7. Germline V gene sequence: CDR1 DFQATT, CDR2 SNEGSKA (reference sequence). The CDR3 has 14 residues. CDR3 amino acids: CSAREGQGINEQYF. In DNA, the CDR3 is TGCAGTGCTAGAGAAGGACAGGGCATCAATGAGCAGTACTTC.

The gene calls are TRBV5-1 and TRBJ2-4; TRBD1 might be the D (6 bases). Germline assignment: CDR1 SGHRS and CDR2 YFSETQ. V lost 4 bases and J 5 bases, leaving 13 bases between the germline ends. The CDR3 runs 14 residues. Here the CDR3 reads CASSQQGSENIQYF. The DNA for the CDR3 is TGCGCCAGCAGCCAACAGGGCTCGGAAAACATTCAGTACTTC. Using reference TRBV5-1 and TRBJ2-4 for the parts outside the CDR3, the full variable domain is KAGVTQTPRYLIKTRGQQVTLSCSPISGHRSVSWYQQTPGQGLQFLFEYFSETQRNKGNFPGRFSGRQFSNSRSEMNVSTLELGDSALYLCASSQQGSENIQYFGAGTRLSVL.